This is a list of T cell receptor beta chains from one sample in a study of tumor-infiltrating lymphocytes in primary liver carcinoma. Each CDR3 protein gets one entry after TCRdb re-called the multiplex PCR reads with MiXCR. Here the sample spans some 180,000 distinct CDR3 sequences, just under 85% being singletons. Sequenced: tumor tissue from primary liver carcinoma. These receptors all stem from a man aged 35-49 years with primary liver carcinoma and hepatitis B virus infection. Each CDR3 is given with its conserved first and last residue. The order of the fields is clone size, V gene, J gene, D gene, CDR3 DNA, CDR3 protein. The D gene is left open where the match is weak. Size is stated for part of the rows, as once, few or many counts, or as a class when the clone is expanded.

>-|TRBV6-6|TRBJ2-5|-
TGTGCCAGCAGCATGAGACCGACGCAGACCCAGTACTTC
CASSMRPTQTQYF
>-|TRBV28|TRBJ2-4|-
TGTGCCAGCCGTTTAGTGGGGGGCGGATACATTCAATACTTC
CASRLVGGGYIQYF
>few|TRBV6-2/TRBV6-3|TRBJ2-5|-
TGTACCAGCAGCAACAGACAAGAGACCCAGTACTTC
CTSSNRQETQYF
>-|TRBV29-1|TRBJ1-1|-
TGTAGCTTTGCCCCAGATTGGGGGATGAACACTGAAGCTTTCTTT
CSFAPDWGMNTEAFF
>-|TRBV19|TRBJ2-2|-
TGTGCCAGTAGTTCCACAAGGGCCACCGGGGAACTGTTTTTT
CASSSTRATGELFF
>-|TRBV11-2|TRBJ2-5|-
TGTGTCAGCGGTCTGGAGGGTGTGGCCCAGTACTTC
CVSGLEGVAQYF
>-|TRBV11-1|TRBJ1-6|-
TGTACCAGCAGCAGGGCACGGGCTTCACCCCTCCACTTT
CTSSRARASPLHF
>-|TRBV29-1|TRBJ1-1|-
TGCAGTGTCTCGAATCGGAGGGGAACTGAAGCTTTCTTT
CSVSNRRGTEAFF
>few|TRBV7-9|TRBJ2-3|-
TGTACCAGCAGCCACTCAGATCCTAGCACAGATACGCAGTATTTT
CTSSHSDPSTDTQYF
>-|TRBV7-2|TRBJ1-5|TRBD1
TGTGCCAGCAGCTTGGGACAGGGCAACAATCAGCCCCAGCATTTT
CASSLGQGNNQPQHF
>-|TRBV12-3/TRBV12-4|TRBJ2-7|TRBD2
TGTGCGTGTAGTAGACTAGCGGGAGTCGAGCAATACTTC
CACSRLAGVEQYF
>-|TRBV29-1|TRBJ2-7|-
TGCAGCGGGGGGACTCTGACCTACGAGCAGTACTTC
CSGGTLTYEQYF
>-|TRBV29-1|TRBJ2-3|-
TGCAGCGTTGAGGGCGTTGCCGGCATCACAGGTACGCAGTATTTT
CSVEGVAGITGTQYF
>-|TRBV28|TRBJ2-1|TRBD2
TGTGCCAGCAGCCTCGAGACTAGCGGTGAACAGTTCTTC
CASSLETSGEQFF
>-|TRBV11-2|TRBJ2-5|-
TGTGGCAGCAGCTTAGTCGCGGGGATCGAGTACTTC
CGSSLVAGIEYF
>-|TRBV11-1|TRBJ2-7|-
TGTGTCAGCAGCTTAGGGCCGGCGGGTGAAAGCTCATACGAGCAGTCCTTC
CVSSLGPAGESSYEQSF
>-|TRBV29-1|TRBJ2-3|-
TGCAGCGTTGTCGGACAGTTCGATCAGCCCCAGTATTTT
CSVVGQFDQPQYF
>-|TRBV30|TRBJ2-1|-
TGTGCCTGGAGTGAAGGGTCTAGCGTGGTAGATGAGCAGTTCTTC
CAWSEGSSVVDEQFF
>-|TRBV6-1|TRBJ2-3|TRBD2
TGTGTCAGCAGTGAGGTAGCGGGAGCTGGGAATACGCAGTATTTT
CVSSEVAGAGNTQYF
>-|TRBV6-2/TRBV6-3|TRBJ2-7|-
TGTACCAGCAGTTACTCCGAGGGCAGCCCCCGCCTCGAGGAGTACTTC
CTSSYSEGSPRLEEYF
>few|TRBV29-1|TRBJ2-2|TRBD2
TGCGGCATTGCGGGACTAGCGGCAACGAACACCGGGGAGCTGTTTTTT
CGIAGLAATNTGELFF
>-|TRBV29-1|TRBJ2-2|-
TGCAACGTTGCACAAAAACTGACCGGGGAGCTGTTTTTT
CNVAQKLTGELFF
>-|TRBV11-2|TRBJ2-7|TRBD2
TGTACCATCAGTCAATATTTACAGACTAGCTCCTACAAGCAGTACTTC
CTISQYLQTSSYKQYF
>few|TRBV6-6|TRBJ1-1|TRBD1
TGTGCCAGCAATTATACAGGGGGCACTGAAGCTTTCTTT
CASNYTGGTEAFF
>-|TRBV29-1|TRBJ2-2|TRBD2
TGCAGCGTTGAAGCCGGGACTAGCGGGATAACAGGGGTGCTGTTTTTT
CSVEAGTSGITGVLFF
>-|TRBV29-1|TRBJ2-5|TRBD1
TGCAGGGCCCCACGAGGACAGGGAGAGACCCATTACTTC
CRAPRGQGETHYF
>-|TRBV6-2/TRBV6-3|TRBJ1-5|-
TGTGCCAGCAGTCCATCGGCCGCGGGGACCAGCAATCAGCCCCAGCATTTT
CASSPSAAGTSNQPQHF